A selection of T cell receptor beta chains follows, all from one sample in a study of T cell repertoires in cytomegalovirus infection. MiXCR was run by TCRdb on the reads, yielding one entry per CDR3 protein. The table has more than 200,000 distinct CDR3 sequences, approximately 8.3% seen once. Sequencing used PBMCs. All receptors come from a human donor in good health (CMV status not recorded). Some clones in this sample may be carry-over from other donors' samples. CDR3s leave out the opening cysteine and the closing phenylalanine or tryptophan.

v_gene	j_gene	len	CDR3aa
TRBV7-2	TRBJ2-1	13	ASSPGTFKGNEQF
TRBV7-9	TRBJ2-1	9	ASSLSPEQF
TRBV5-4	TRBJ2-3	13	ASRPKRETTDTQY
TRBV19	TRBJ1-1	11	ASSPIGRDEAF
TRBV5-1	TRBJ2-6	13	ASSRANSGANVLT
TRBV5-1	TRBJ1-1	14	ASSLEVADWGTEAF
TRBV20-1	TRBJ2-4	14	SARQPQGDYKNIQY
TRBV18	TRBJ2-2	14	ASSSANRVSTGELF
TRBV7-2	TRBJ1-2	11	ASSSDGYYGYT
TRBV12-3/TRBV12-4	TRBJ1-5	12	ASSPDRGSQPQH
TRBV7-3	TRBJ2-1	17	ASSLRPQGRVEGHNEQF
TRBV27	TRBJ2-3	9	ASSREDTQY
TRBV12-3/TRBV12-4	TRBJ2-3	11	ASSLRHTDTQY
TRBV7-2	TRBJ1-2	12	ASSLGVADYGYT
TRBV4-3	TRBJ2-7	14	ASSQRRLAGENEQY
TRBV7-2	TRBJ2-1	17	ASSLAVTSGGSSYNEQF
TRBV20-1	TRBJ1-1	10	SGSGGSTEAF
TRBV6-1	TRBJ2-1	13	ASSEGDRGYNEQF
TRBV11-2	TRBJ2-2	12	ASSQTGNTGELF
TRBV27	TRBJ2-7	15	ASSNLKNVAGGGEQY
TRBV23-1	TRBJ1-4	14	ASSHWDTSSNEKLF
TRBV12-3/TRBV12-4	TRBJ2-5	15	ASSLTSIALRQETQY